The present T cell receptor beta chain was sequenced within a study of CD8 T cells in Susac syndrome (dated by TCRdb to between 2017 and 2020). For the wider study: Repertoire sequencing was used to test whether CD8+ T cell activation and differentiation in Susac syndrome was antigen driven. Clonality of the CD8+ T cell repertoire was compared between roughly twelve healthy donors, 14 Susac syndrome patients and 15 or so multiple sclerosis patients.

This clonotype was seen a few times. Its recognized antigen is unknown. Qualities for individual bases were not recorded, and no much larger clone is one base off. Peripheral blood CD8+ and CD4+ T cells from healthy donors, Susac syndrome patients and multiple sclerosis patients were profiled using high-throughput TCR beta sequencing. The multiple sclerosis controls were treatment-naive patients who had stable or active relapsing-remitting disease and met the revised McDonald criteria. Bulk CD8+ and CD4+ T cells were purified by magnetic negative isolation, whereas CD8+ TEMRA cells were enriched by FACS. Blood was collected in EDTA tubes and processed within 24 hours, with PBMCs isolated through density gradient centrifugation. PBMCs intended for TCR sequencing were cryopreserved in liquid nitrogen and thawed later in a water bath at 37 degrees C. A purity of at least 90% was achieved for sorted or isolated CD4+, CD8+ and CD8+ TEMRA cells.

From V the trimming removes 1 base and from J it removes 2 bases, while the gene matches leave 7 bases of the junction unaccounted for. The CDR3 starts with the cysteine, ends with the phenylalanine, and has 16 residues. The DNA shown is the 48-base CDR3, in frame from base 1. The germline V gene provides CDR1 SGHDN and CDR2 FVKESK. RNA was extracted using the RNeasy kit, and about 0.5 to 1 ug of the RNA was reverse transcribed with random hexamers. The immunoSEQ multiplex PCR assay, which covers 54 Vbeta and 13 Jbeta segments, was used to amplify TCR beta CDR3 regions. Bias from PCR amplification was corrected by using a synthetic template baseline for primer optimization and for computational correction. The study's own analysis went as follows. Only productive sequences were kept, with reads annotated to V, D and J genes according to IMGT and analyzed in immunoSEQ Analyzer. Clonality was calculated as one minus the Shannon entropy normalized by log2 of the number of productive unique sequences. Public and private clones were assessed among the 100 most prevalent clones of each patient and control. Clones were defined as Susac-specific when absent from the healthy and MS cohorts, from 1,000 to 1,100 published viral clones and from other ImmuneACCESS disease sequences. Clones were called with MiXCR by TCRdb after fastp trimmed the public reads at Q25, and only in-frame beta chains were retained. For every CDR3 protein sequence, its rows merge into one entry that carries the most common genes and DNA. The V and J calls reflect TCRdb's pipeline rather than the authors' work. The sample records under 200,000 distinct CDR3 sequences, about 95% of which are singletons. 0.15% to 0.2% of the sample is in the top ten clones.

The full study reports these points: The number of individuals in the TCR sequencing and HLA analysis was acknowledged as relatively small.

This chain is built from TRBV14 and TRBJ2-7; a stretch of 8 junction bases matches TRBD1. Sequencing was done on a sample of CD8+ T cells from PBMCs. This TCR was sampled from a human donor with multiple sclerosis. The CDR3 reads CASSQGPGTGAYEQYF. The nucleotide sequence reads TGTGCCAGCAGCCAAGGTCCCGGGACAGGAGCCTACGAGCAGTACTTC.